The entry below describes one T cell receptor beta chain. As yet, its antigen is unknown. This specimen comes from a study of T cells in Graves' hyperthyroidism and ophthalmopathy. The wider study: Prior to any treatment, at the point of initial diagnosis, peripheral blood was collected.

Findings of the study overall: Expanded thyroid clonotypes (above 0.001) were mostly also found in blood.

RNA transcripts yielded amplified TCR beta CDR3 regions. Researchers ran a first-round RT-PCR on the TCR CDR3 using the HTBI primer set. Each CDR3 protein gets one entry after TCRdb re-called the multiplex PCR reads with MiXCR. Of 40,000 to 65,000 distinct CDR3 sequences listed, roughly 50% were seen once; the top ten hold roughly 9.1%. V lost 9 bases to trimming and J lost 4 bases; unmatched junction nucleotides: 3. This CDR3 has 13 residues. Germline lookup yields CDR1 WNHNN and CDR2 SYGVQD (reference sequence). Each ophthalmopathy patient scored at least 3 on the Clinical Activity Score and at least 4 on NOSPECS grade, with duration under 3 months.

The chain recombines TRBV10-1 with TRBJ2-2; 9 bases agree with TRBD1. The sample taken for sequencing was blood. The clonotype originates from a woman in her 50s with Graves' ophthalmopathy. The CDR3 DNA follows: TGCGCCAGTTCGGGACAGGGCACCGGGGAGCTGTTTTTT. It translates to CASSGQGTGELFF.